This T cell receptor beta chain was sequenced in a study of cytomegalovirus exposure and HLA in healthy donors. On the study more broadly: From approximately 170 million T cells, an earlier analysis saw 100 million to 140 million unique TCR beta sequences. Regarding the study as a whole: Differences between HLA loci emerged in a later analysis of TCR association rates, with DRB1 most and HLA-C fewest. Indistinguishable V segments such as TRBV6-2 and TRBV6-3 were excluded.

13 Jbeta primers and 60 Vbeta primers were used for the PCR. Clones were sequenced by immunoSEQ multiplex PCR, and TCRdb holds only the in-frame ones, with some missing. The sample shows approximately 160,000 clones, about three quarters of them seen only once. As regards this clone: Its antigen is as yet unknown.

Healthy bone marrow donors formed the donor group. Germline V gives CDR1 SGHAT, CDR2 FQNNGV. There are 13 residues in the CDR3. The ends were cut back, 5 bases at V and 4 bases at J, with 11 bases in the middle. Sequences were obtained from PBMCs. The rearrangement uses TRBV11-2 and TRBJ2-5; tentatively, D is TRBD2 (5 bases). The receptor's source is a woman between 35 and 50 years old in good health and CMV-seropositive. CDR3 amino acids: CASSPGLIETQYF. DNA of the CDR3: TGTGCCAGCAGCCCTGGACTTATAGAGACCCAGTACTTC.